Listed here are 7 T cell receptor beta chains from one sample, sequenced in a study of OX40 agonist ivuxolimab in advanced cancers. The protocol was immunoSEQ multiplex PCR, while the TCRdb copy is restricted to in-frame clones and leaves out a portion. The table lists 55,000 to 70,000 clones, approximately 80% of them singletons. This specimen was CD4+ or CD8+ T cells sorted from blood, taken in a trial of the OX40 agonist ivuxolimab. The receptors were sampled from an adult with an advanced solid tumor such as melanoma, head and neck, liver or kidney cancer.

The CDR3 protein is CAISEGDTFSGYTF. The CDR3 DNA reads as TGTGCCATCAGTGAGGGAGACACCTTCTCTGGCTACACCTTC. The chain joins TRBV10-3 to TRBJ1-2; D unresolved. Germline assignment: CDR1 ENHRY and CDR2 SYGVKD. Trimming pared 2 bases from V and 7 bases from J, leaving 14 bases between. This CDR3 has 14 amino acids.

This rearrangement joins TRBV6-5 to TRBJ2-5, with D possibly matching TRBD2 (5 bases). The V and J ends lost 5 bases and 3 bases respectively, with 10 bases between them. The V gene's germline CDR1 is MNHEY and CDR2 SVGAGI. The CDR3 has 13 residues. The DNA of the CDR3 is TGTGCCAGCAGTCCCGGACTCGAAGAGACCCAGTACTTC. It specifies CASSPGLEETQYF.

This clone showed up just once. This chain uses TRBV7-3 with TRBJ2-7; 7 positions match TRBD2. Germline CDR1 reads SGHTA; CDR2 reads FQGTGA. This CDR3 comprises 13 residues. Trimming at V came to 5 bases and at J to 6 bases, leaving 7 bases not matched to a gene. The CDR3 DNA reads as TGTGCCAGCAGCGTTTCAGCGGGAAGCGAGCAGTACTTC. This codes for CASSVSAGSEQYF.

This clone turned up a few times. V is TRBV30 and J is TRBJ1-6, with D possibly matching TRBD1 (5 bases). V lost 1 base, J lost 0 bases, and 19 bases lay in between. Germline loops: CDR1 GTSNPN, CDR2 SVGIG (reference sequence). The CDR3 length is 19 residues. The CDR3 protein is CAWSAYSGDFSSYNSPLHF. The CDR3 DNA follows: TGTGCCTGGAGTGCCTACAGCGGGGACTTTAGCTCCTATAATTCACCCCTCCACTTT. Using reference TRBV30 and TRBJ1-6 for the parts outside the CDR3, the full variable domain is SQTIHQWPATLVQPVGSPLSLECTVEGTSNPNLYWYRQAAGRGLQLLFYSVGIGQISSEVPQNLSASRPQDRQFILSSKKLLLSDSGFYLCAWSAYSGDFSSYNSPLHFGNGTRLTVT.

The chain combines TRBV19 with TRBJ2-7; a weak D match, TRBD2 (6 bases). V was clipped by 3 bases and J by 5 bases, with 17 bases between them. In germline, CDR1 is LNHDA, CDR2 SQIVND (reference sequence). This CDR3 is 15 amino acids long. CDR3 loop: CASSMGGISGDEQYF. For the CDR3, the DNA is TGTGCCAGTAGTATGGGAGGAATCTCGGGTGACGAGCAGTACTTC.

The CDR3: CASSSTGFYEQYF. In DNA, the CDR3 is TGTGCCAGCAGCTCAACAGGGTTTTACGAGCAGTACTTC. V usage is TRBV5-6 and J usage is TRBJ2-7; D perhaps matches TRBD1 (6 bases). The germline V and J ends were trimmed by 3 bases and 4 bases, with 11 bases remaining between them. Germline values: CDR1 SGHDT, CDR2 YYEEEE. This CDR3 has 13 amino acids.

This sequence joins TRBV5-1 and TRBJ2-1, with 10 bases aligning to TRBD2. With 6 bases clipped from V and 7 bases from J, the junction kept 7 bases outside the gene matches. Germline CDR1 and CDR2: SGHRS and YFSETQ. This CDR3 is 14 amino acids long. CDR3 region: CASKREGRINEQFF. The CDR3 bases are TGCGCCAGCAAGCGGGAGGGCCGTATAAATGAGCAGTTCTTC.